This TCR beta chain comes out of a study of blood T cell repertoires in COVID-19. Repertoires were generated with immunoSEQ multiplex PCR, while TCRdb's copy carries only in-frame clones and drops some. Of 350,000 to 400,000 clones listed, around nine tenths are singletons. Per the germline V gene, CDR1 is SGHRS and CDR2 is YFSETQ. Trimming took off 0 bases at V and 0 bases at J, with 9 bases between the two ends. This CDR3 is built from 16 residues. Recruits, aged roughly 18 to 95 years, lived in 24 US areas. Assignments of participants to cohorts depended upon their own reported clinical history. Recovered participants had two consecutive negative NP/OP PCR tests, healthcare professional clearance, or symptom resolution.

The J gene is TRBJ1-4, the V gene TRBV5-1; D gene ambiguous. This clonotype was sampled from a woman aged 18-29 years who had recovered from COVID-19. The sequenced sample consisted of PBMCs or T cells enriched from blood (not recorded which). The CDR3 sequence: CASSLGAVSTNEKLFF. DNA of the CDR3: TGCGCCAGCAGCTTGGGGGCAGTTTCAACTAATGAAAAACTGTTTTTT.